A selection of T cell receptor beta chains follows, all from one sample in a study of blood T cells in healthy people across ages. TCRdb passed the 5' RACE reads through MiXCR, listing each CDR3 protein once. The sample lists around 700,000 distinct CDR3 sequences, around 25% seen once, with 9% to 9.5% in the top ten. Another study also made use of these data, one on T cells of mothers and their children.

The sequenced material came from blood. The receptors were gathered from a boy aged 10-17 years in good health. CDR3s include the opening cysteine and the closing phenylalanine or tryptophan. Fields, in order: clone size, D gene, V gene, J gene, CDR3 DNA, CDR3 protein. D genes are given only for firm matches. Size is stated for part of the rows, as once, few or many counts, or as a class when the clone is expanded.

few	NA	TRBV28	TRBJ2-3	TGTGCCAGCAGTTTAGGCCTAACGAGCACAGATACGCAGTATTTT	CASSLGLTSTDTQYF
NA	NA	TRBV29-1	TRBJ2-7	TGCAGCGTTCTAGAACACGAGCAGTACTTC	CSVLEHEQYF
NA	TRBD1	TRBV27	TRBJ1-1	TGTGCCAGCAGAGACAGGGACGGAACAACCATGAACACTGAAGCTTTCTTT	CASRDRDGTTMNTEAFF
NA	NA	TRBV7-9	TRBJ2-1	TGTGCCAGCAGCTTATCGGCCGCGGGTAATGAGCAGTTCTTC	CASSLSAAGNEQFF
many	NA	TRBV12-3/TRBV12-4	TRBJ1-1	TGTGCCAGCATTCGGCAGAACACTGAAGCTTTCTTT	CASIRQNTEAFF
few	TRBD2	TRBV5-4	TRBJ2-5	TGTGCCAGCAGCTATTCCGACTCCCGGGGGGCCCAGTACTTC	CASSYSDSRGAQYF
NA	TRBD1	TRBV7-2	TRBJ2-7	TGTGCCAGCAGCCGACGGACAGGGGGCCACGAGCAGTACTTC	CASSRRTGGHEQYF
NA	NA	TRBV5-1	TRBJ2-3	TGCGCCTGCAGCTTCCACACAGATACGCGGTATTTT	CACSFHTDTRYF
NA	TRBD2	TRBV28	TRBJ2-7	TGTACCAGCAGTTCCCCGGCTAGCGGGAGTGGAGAGCAGTACTTC	CTSSSPASGSGEQYF
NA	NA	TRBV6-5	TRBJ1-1	TGTGCCAGCAGTTACGTGGAGGGGGGGGATGAAGCTTTCTTT	CASSYVEGGDEAFF
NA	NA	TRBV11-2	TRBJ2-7	TGTGCCAGCAGCTTAGAGTACAGCTCCTACGAGCAGTACTTC	CASSLEYSSYEQYF
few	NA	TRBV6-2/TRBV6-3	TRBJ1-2	TGTGCCAGCAGTCGGGGCCGCTATGGCTACACCTTC	CASSRGRYGYTF
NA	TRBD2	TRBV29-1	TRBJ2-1	TGCAGCGTTGAAATCGGCGGGAGTATATATGAGCAGTTCTTC	CSVEIGGSIYEQFF
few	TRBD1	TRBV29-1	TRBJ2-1	TGCAGCGTTGATCCAGGGGGCGCGGGGAATGAGCAGTTCTTC	CSVDPGGAGNEQFF
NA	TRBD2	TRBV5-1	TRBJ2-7	TGCGCCAGCAGCTTGGACGGGGGGGATGAGCAGTACTTC	CASSLDGGDEQYF
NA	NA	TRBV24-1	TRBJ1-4	TGTGCCACCAGTGATGGGGCTAATGAAAAACTGTTTTTT	CATSDGANEKLFF
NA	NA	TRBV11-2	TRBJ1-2	TGTGCCAGCAGCTTGAACAGGGATGACTATGGCTACACCTTC	CASSLNRDDYGYTF
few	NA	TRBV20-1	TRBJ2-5	TGCAGTGCTGCGTATGGGGAGACCCAGTACTTC	CSAAYGETQYF
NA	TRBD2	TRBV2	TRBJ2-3	TGTGCCAGCAGGGCGGGGGAATTAATCACAGATACGCAGTATTTT	CASRAGELITDTQYF
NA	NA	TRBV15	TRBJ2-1	TGTGCCACCAGCAAGTCAGTGGGTGTGACAGCCAATTACAATGAGCAGTTCTTC	CATSKSVGVTANYNEQFF
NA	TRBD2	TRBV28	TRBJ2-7	TGTGCCAGCAGCCGGGGACTAGCGGAAGCCTACGAGCAGTACTTC	CASSRGLAEAYEQYF
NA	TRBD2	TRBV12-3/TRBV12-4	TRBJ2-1	TGTGCCAGCAGTCTAGCGGGTTCGGGCAATGAGCAGTTCTTC	CASSLAGSGNEQFF
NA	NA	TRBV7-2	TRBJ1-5	TGTGCCAGCAGCCCCAAAGGCGATCAGCCCCAGCATTTT	CASSPKGDQPQHF
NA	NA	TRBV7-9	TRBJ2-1	TGTGCCAGCAGCCCGGGAATCAGGAGCTCCTACAATGAGCAGTTCTTC	CASSPGIRSSYNEQFF
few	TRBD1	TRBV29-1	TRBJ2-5	TGCAGCGGCCGCAGGACAGGGGGAATCGAAGAGACCCAGTACTTC	CSGRRTGGIEETQYF
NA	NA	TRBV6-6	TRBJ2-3	TGTGCCAGCAGTTACGAGGGAGACACAGATACGCAGTATTTT	CASSYEGDTDTQYF
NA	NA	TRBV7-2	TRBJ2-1	TGTGCCAGCAGGCGAGAATTGGGTGAGCAGTTCTTC	CASRRELGEQFF
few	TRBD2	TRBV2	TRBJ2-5	TGTGCCAGCAGTGAAAGTTCGGCTAGCGGTCAAGAGACCCAGTACTTC	CASSESSASGQETQYF
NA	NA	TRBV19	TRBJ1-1	TGTGCCAGTAGTATTCAAGGGGTGAACACTGAAGCTTTCTTT	CASSIQGVNTEAFF
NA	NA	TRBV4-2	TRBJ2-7	TGTGCCAGCAGCCAAAGTCGAGGTCTCTCGCCCGAGCAGTACTTC	CASSQSRGLSPEQYF
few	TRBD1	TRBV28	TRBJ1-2	TGTGCCAGCAGCCAGGACAGGGGGCTTTCCTATGGCTACACCTTC	CASSQDRGLSYGYTF
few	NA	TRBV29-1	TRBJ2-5	TGCAGCGTTGAAGGGAAGACAGCAAGACAAGAGACCCAGTACTTC	CSVEGKTARQETQYF
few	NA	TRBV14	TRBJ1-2	TGTGCCAGCAGCCAAGAGTGGGGGCCCTATGGCTACACCTTC	CASSQEWGPYGYTF
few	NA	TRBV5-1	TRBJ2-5	TGCGCCAGCAGCTTGGGCAGGGTGGGACAAGAGACCCAGTACTTC	CASSLGRVGQETQYF
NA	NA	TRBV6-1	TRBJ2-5	TGTGCCAGCAGTGATCTAGCGTTGGAGACCCAGTACTTT	CASSDLALETQYF
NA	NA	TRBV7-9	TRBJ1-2	TGTGCCAGCAGCGCCGAAGGGCACTATGGCTACACCTTC	CASSAEGHYGYTF
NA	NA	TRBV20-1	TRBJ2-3	TGCAGTGCTAGGGCGACTGCAGATACGCAGTATTTT	CSARATADTQYF
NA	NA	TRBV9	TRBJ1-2	TGTGCCAGCAGCGTAGCAGGGGTCTATGGCTACACCTTC	CASSVAGVYGYTF
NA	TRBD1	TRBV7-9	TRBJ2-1	TGTGCCAGCCCAGGGGGCGATGAGCAGTTCTTC	CASPGGDEQFF